This TCR beta chain was obtained from a study of CD8 T cells in Susac syndrome. Sequencing targeted TCR beta in blood CD8+ and CD4+ T cells. The TEMRA cells underwent FACS enrichment, while the CD8+ and CD4+ T cells underwent negative isolation. A quantity of about 0.5 to 1 ug RNA underwent reverse transcription using random hexamers. TCR beta CDR3 was amplified by immunoSEQ covering 54 Vbeta and 13 Jbeta. MiXCR, applied by TCRdb to the immunoSEQ multiplex PCR reads, yields one record per CDR3 protein. Of about 250,000 distinct CDR3 sequences in the sample, over 85% were seen once. The sample holds a few counts of this clonotype. Sequenced input: CD4+ T cells from PBMCs. The TCR comes from a human donor with multiple sclerosis.

The DNA of the CDR3 is TGTGCCAGCAGTGACCGCGATCGTCTAGAAGCTTTCTTT. Residues: CASSDRDRLEAFF. The genes are TRBV25-1 and TRBJ1-1, with D unclear. This CDR3 spans 13 amino acids. Germline CDR1 reads MGHDK; CDR2 reads SYGVNS. V was clipped by 3 bases and J by 8 bases, with 13 bases between them.